This T cell receptor (beta chain) was captured in a study of shared clonotypes between healthy human individuals. At the level of the study: Per-donor plates numbered three CD4 naive, three CD4 memory, two CD8 naive and one CD8 memory. Broader study findings: In general, naive subsets displayed greater estimated richness than memory subsets did.

Assay execution took place at the deep level. Genomic DNA of each subset was evenly split across several immunoSEQ plates. Assay: immunoSEQ multiplex PCR; the TCRdb copy retains only in-frame clones and omits some. The repertoire holds fewer than 2.5 million clones, with roughly 93% as singletons. Note on this clone: Its antigen is currently unknown.

V lost 4 bases and J 0 bases, leaving 13 bases between the germline ends. CDR1 SQVTM and CDR2 ANQGSEA come from the germline V gene. This CDR3 region has 15 residues. This rearrangement joins TRBV29-1 to TRBJ2-1; D uncertain. Sequencing was performed on naive CD4+ T cells from PBMCs. Subset: CD45RA+ positively selected. The sequence was obtained from a man aged 18 to 30 in good health. Some clones in this sample may be carry-over from other donors' samples. The CDR3 reads CSVVAYLSSYNEQFF. Written as DNA, the CDR3 is TGCAGCGTTGTAGCTTACTTGAGCTCCTACAATGAGCAGTTCTTC.